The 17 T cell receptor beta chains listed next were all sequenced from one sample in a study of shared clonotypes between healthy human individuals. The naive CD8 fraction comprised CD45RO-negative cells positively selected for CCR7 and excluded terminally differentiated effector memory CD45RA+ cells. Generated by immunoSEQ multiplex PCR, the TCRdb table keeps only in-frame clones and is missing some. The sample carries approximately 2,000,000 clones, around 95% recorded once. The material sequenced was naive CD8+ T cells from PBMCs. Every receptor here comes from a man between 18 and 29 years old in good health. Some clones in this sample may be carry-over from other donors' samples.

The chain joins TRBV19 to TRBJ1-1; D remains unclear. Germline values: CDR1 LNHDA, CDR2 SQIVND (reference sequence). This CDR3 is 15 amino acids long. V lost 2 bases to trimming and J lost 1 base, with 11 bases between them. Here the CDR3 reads CASSIIRGRNTEAFF. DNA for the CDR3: TGTGCCAGTAGTATAATCCGGGGAAGGAACACTGAAGCTTTCTTT.

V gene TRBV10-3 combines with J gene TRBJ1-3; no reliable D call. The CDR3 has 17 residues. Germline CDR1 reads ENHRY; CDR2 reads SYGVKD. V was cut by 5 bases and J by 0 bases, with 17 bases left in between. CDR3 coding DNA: TGTGCCATCAGTTTCCCCAGGACGGGATACTCTGGAAACACCATATATTTT. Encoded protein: CAISFPRTGYSGNTIYF.

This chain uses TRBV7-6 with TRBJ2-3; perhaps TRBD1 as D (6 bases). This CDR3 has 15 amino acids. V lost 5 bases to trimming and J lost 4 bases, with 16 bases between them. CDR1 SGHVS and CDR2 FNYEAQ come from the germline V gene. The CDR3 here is CASSPVVTGPDTQYF. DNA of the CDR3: TGTGCCAGCAGCCCTGTTGTCACAGGGCCAGATACGCAGTATTTT.

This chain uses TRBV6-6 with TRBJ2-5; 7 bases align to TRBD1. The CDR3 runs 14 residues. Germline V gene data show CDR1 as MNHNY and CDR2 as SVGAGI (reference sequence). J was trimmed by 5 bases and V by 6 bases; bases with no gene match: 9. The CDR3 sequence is CASSRPTGLETQYF. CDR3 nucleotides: TGTGCCAGCAGCCGGCCGACAGGGTTGGAGACCCAGTACTTC.

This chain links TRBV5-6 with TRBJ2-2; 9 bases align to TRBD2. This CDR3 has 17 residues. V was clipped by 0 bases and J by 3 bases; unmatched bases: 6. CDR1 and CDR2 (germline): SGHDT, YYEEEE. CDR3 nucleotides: TGTGCCAGCAGCTTGGACGGGCGGGAGGGCGACACCGGGGAGCTGTTTTTT. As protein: CASSLDGREGDTGELFF.

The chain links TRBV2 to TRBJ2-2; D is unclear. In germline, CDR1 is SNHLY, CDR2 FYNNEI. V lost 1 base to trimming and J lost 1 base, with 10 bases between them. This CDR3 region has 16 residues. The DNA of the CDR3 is TGTGCCAGCAGTGAAGGTCTAGAGCAGAACACCGGGGAGCTGTTTTTT. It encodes CASSEGLEQNTGELFF. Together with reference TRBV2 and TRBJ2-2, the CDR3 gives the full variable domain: EPEVTQTPSHQVTQMGQEVILRCVPISNHLYFYWYRQILGQKVEFLVSFYNNEISEKSEIFDDQFSVERPDGSNFTLKIRSTKLEDSAMYFCASSEGLEQNTGELFFGEGSRLTVL.

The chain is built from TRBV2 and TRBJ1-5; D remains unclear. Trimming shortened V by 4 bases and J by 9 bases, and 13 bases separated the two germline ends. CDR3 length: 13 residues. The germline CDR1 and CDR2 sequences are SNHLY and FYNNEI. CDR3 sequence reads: CASSAHLEGPQHF. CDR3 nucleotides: TGTGCCAGCAGTGCCCACCTGGAAGGGCCCCAGCATTTT. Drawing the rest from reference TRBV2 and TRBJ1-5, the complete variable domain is EPEVTQTPSHQVTQMGQEVILRCVPISNHLYFYWYRQILGQKVEFLVSFYNNEISEKSEIFDDQFSVERPDGSNFTLKIRSTKLEDSAMYFCASSAHLEGPQHFGDGTRLSIL.

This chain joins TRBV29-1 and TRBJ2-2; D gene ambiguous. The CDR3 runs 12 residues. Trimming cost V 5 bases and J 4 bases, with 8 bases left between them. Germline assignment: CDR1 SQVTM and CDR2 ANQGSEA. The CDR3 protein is CSVRWFTGELFF. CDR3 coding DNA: TGCAGCGTTCGGTGGTTCACCGGGGAGCTGTTTTTT.

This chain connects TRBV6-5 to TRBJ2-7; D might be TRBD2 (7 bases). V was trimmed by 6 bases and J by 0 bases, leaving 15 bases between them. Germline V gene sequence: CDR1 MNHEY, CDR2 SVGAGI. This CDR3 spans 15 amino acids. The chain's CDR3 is CASSWGGDNSYEQYF. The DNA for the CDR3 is TGTGCCAGCAGCTGGGGGGGGGACAACTCCTACGAGCAGTACTTC.

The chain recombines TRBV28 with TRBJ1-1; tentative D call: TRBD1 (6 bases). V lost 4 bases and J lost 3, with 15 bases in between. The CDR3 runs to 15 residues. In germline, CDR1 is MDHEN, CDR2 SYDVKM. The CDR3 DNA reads TGTGCCAGCAGTTCTTACAGGGAAGGGGACACTGAAGCTTTCTTT. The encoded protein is CASSSYREGDTEAFF.

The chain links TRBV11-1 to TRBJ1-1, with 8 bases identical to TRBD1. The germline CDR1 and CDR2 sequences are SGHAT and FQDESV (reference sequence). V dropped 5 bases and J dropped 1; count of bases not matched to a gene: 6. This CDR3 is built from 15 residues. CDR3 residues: CASSLTGQANTEAFF. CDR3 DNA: TGTGCCAGCAGCCTAACGGGACAGGCGAACACTGAAGCTTTCTTT.

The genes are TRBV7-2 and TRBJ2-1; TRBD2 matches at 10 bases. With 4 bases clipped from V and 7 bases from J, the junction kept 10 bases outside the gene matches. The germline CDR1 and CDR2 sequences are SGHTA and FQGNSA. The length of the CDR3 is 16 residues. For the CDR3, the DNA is TGTGCCAGCAGCTCCCCCACTAGCGGGAACGTAAATGAGCAGTTCTTC. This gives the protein CASSSPTSGNVNEQFF.

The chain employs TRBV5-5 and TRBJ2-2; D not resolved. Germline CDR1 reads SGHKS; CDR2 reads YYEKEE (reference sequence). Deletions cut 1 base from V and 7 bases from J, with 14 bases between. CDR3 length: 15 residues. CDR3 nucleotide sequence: TGTGCCAGCAGCTTGTGGAACACCGGAATCGGGGAGCTGTTTTTT. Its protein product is CASSLWNTGIGELFF.

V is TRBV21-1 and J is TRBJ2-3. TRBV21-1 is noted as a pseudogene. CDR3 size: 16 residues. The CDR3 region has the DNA TGTGCCAGCAGCCCACACGATCGGACCGGCACAGATACGCAGTATTTT. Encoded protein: CASSPHDRTGTDTQYF.

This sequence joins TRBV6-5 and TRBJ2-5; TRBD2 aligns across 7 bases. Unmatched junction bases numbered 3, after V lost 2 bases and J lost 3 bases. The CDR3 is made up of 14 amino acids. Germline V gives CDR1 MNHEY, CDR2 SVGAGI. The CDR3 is CASSYRTSKETQYF. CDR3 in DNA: TGTGCCAGCAGTTACCGGACTAGTAAAGAGACCCAGTACTTC.

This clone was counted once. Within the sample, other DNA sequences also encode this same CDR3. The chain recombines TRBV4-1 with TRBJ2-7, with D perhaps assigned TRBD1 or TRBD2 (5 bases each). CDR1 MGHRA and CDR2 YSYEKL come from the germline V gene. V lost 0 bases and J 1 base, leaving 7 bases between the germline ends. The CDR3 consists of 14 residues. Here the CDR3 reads CASSQERGSYEQYF. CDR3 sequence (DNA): TGCGCCAGCAGCCAAGAGAGGGGTTCCTACGAGCAGTACTTC.

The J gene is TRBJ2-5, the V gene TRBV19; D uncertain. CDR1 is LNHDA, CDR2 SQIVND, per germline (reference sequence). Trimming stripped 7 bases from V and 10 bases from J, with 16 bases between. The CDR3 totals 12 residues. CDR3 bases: TGTGCCAGTACCAGAATCCCGGCGGACCAGTACTTC. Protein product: CASTRIPADQYF.